This passage covers 24 T cell receptor beta chains from one sample sequenced in a study of T cell responses to AZD1222 COVID-19 vaccine (dated by TCRdb to the early 2020s). Preparation of the library involved the immunoSEQ multiplex PCR assay. TCRdb re-hosts the immuneACCESS table, in-frame sequences only. Its copies lack some clones; in the studies checked, an unresolved V gene accounts for under half of them, and the cause for the rest is not known. The sample table contains roughly 110,000 clones; only one count was recorded for 85% to 90% of them. The ten largest make up around 5.1% of the sample. This sample's time point label indicates: baseline before first vaccination. Source: peripheral blood, taken on day 0 of AZD1222 vaccination. These receptors were collected from an adult in good health.

This chain links TRBV5-1 with TRBJ2-6; D gene ambiguous. The length of the CDR3 is 14 residues. V was shortened by 5 bases and J by 2 bases, with 8 bases between the two germline ends. From germline, CDR1 is SGHRS and CDR2 YFSETQ. CDR3 amino acids: CASRESTGANVLTF. Here the CDR3 DNA reads TGCGCCAGCAGGGAGAGTACTGGGGCCAACGTCCTGACTTTC.

V usage is TRBV5-1 and J usage is TRBJ1-1; 8 nucleotides agree with TRBD1. The CDR3 totals 14 residues. J was trimmed by 6 bases and V by 0 bases; bases with no gene match: 4. The V gene's germline CDR1 is SGHRS and CDR2 YFSETQ. CDR3 sequence: CASSLGDRIPEAFF. CDR3 bases: TGCGCCAGCAGCTTGGGGGACAGGATACCTGAAGCTTTCTTT.

The gene calls are TRBV6-5 and TRBJ1-3; D possibly corresponds to TRBD1 (5 bases). CDR3 length equals 15 residues. Germline assignment: CDR1 MNHEY and CDR2 SVGAGI. V lost 7 bases and J lost 0, with 13 bases in between. CDR3 DNA sequence: TGTGCCAGCACTCGGGACTTTAGCTCTGGAAACACCATATATTTT. Translation gives CASTRDFSSGNTIYF.

The chain couples TRBV2 to TRBJ1-2; D not certain. The CDR3 extends over 11 amino acids. Germline lookup yields CDR1 SNHLY and CDR2 FYNNEI. Trimming took 6 bases from V and 8 from J, leaving 10 bases between them. The CDR3 reads CASSPARGYTF. CDR3 DNA sequence: TGTGCCAGCAGCCCTGCCCGCGGCTACACCTTC.

The J gene is TRBJ2-2, the V gene TRBV4-2, with D tentatively TRBD1 (5 bases). Looked up from germline, CDR1 is LGHNA and CDR2 is YNFKEQ. This CDR3 comprises 16 residues. Trimming shortened V by 0 bases and J by 7 bases, and 15 bases separated the two germline ends. The CDR3 sequence is CASSQESGQGNGELFF. The CDR3 DNA sequence: TGTGCCAGCAGCCAAGAATCGGGTCAGGGTAACGGGGAGCTGTTTTTT.

CDR3 amino acids: CASSLLREKLFF. DNA for the CDR3: TGTGCCAGCAGTTTACTCCGTGAAAAACTGTTTTTT. The chain links TRBV28 to TRBJ1-4; D gene unclear. CDR3 length: 12 amino acids. V lost 2 bases and J 7 bases, leaving 5 bases between the germline ends. Germline V gene lookup returns CDR1 MDHEN and CDR2 SYDVKM.

The chain recombines TRBV3-1 (or the pseudogene TRBV3-2) with TRBJ1-1, with D possibly being TRBD1 (6 bases). V dropped 7 bases and J dropped 7 bases, with 10 bases sitting between them. CDR1 and CDR2 from the germline V gene are LGHDT and YNNKEL (reference sequence). The CDR3 covers 11 residues. CDR3 amino acids: CASTTGFEAFF. CDR3 bases: TGTGCCAGCACCACAGGGTTTGAAGCTTTCTTT.

The chain carries TRBV5-6 and TRBJ2-7, with D unclear. The V gene's germline CDR1 is SGHDT and CDR2 YYEEEE. The CDR3 runs to 15 residues. Trimming left V 4 bases short and J 2 bases short, with 16 bases between. The CDR3 spells CASSPGTRRTYEQYF. The CDR3 nucleotides read TGTGCCAGCAGCCCCGGAACAAGGCGGACCTACGAGCAGTACTTC.

This chain joins TRBV10-1 and TRBJ2-7; 9 positions match TRBD2. From germline, CDR1 is WNHNN and CDR2 SYGVQD (reference sequence). There are 17 residues in the CDR3. The junction had 14 bases not matched to a gene; V was cut back by 3 bases and J by 5 bases. The CDR3 loop reads CASSEGAFSGSQNEQYF. CDR3 bases: TGCGCCAGCAGTGAAGGGGCTTTTAGCGGGAGCCAGAACGAGCAGTACTTC.

The chain links TRBV6-5 to TRBJ2-1; TRBD1 matches 9 bases. V shed 7 bases and J 6 bases; nucleotides not matched to a gene: 10. Germline V gene sequence: CDR1 MNHEY, CDR2 SVGAGI. The CDR3 contains 15 residues. CDR3: CASITGTGMANEQFF. In nucleotides, the CDR3 is TGTGCCAGCATTACCGGGACAGGGATGGCCAATGAGCAGTTCTTC.

The chain's CDR3 is CASSQQEETQYF. The CDR3 DNA is TGCGCCAGCAGCCAACAGGAAGAGACCCAGTACTTC. The chain combines TRBV5-1 with TRBJ2-5, with D maybe TRBD1 (5 bases). V shed 4 bases and J shed 3 bases, with 7 bases lying between them. The length of the CDR3 is 12 residues. The germline CDR1 and CDR2 sequences are SGHRS and YFSETQ.

The CDR3 DNA reads TGTGCCAGCAGTTACCCCTCAGAGGGCTACACCTTC. Its translation: CASSYPSEGYTF. The chain joins TRBV6-2 or TRBV6-3 to TRBJ1-2; no clear D. The CDR3 extends over 12 amino acids. Germline values: CDR1 MNHEY, CDR2 SVGEGT. V shed 2 bases and J shed 8 bases, with 9 bases lying between them.

The rearrangement links TRBV6-6 to TRBJ2-2; D possibly corresponds to TRBD2 (6 bases). The germline V gene encodes CDR1 MNHNY and CDR2 SVGAGI (reference sequence). The CDR3 consists of 15 residues. V lost 6 bases and J 1 base, leaving 12 bases between the germline ends. CDR3 loop: CASSRGTLNTGELFF. The CDR3 bases are TGTGCCAGCAGCCGCGGGACCCTGAACACCGGGGAGCTGTTTTTT.

The CDR3 protein is CASSLEGATGELFF. CDR3 nucleotide sequence: TGTGCCAGCAGCTTAGAGGGGGCGACCGGGGAGCTGTTTTTT. The chain recombines TRBV7-3 with TRBJ2-2; 7 bases fit TRBD1. Germline V lookup: CDR1 SGHTA, CDR2 FQGTGA. V lost 2 bases to trimming and J lost 5 bases; unmatched junction nucleotides: 2. The CDR3 is 14 residues long.

This clone was seen only a few times. The V call is TRBV5-1, the J call TRBJ1-1; D gene uncertain. This CDR3 region has 13 residues. Germline V CDR1 and CDR2: SGHRS, YFSETQ. Trimming left V 7 bases short and J 3 bases short, with 13 bases between. The CDR3 sequence is CASLGVADTEAFF. CDR3 in DNA: TGCGCCAGCCTTGGGGTAGCCGACACTGAAGCTTTCTTT.

The chain is built from TRBV7-2 and TRBJ2-7; tentative D call: TRBD1 (6 bases). Per the germline V gene, CDR1 is SGHTA and CDR2 is FQGNSA. V was shortened by 2 bases and J by 1 base, with 9 bases between the two germline ends. This CDR3 is built from 14 residues. CDR3 sequence (DNA): TGTGCCAGCAGCTTACTAGGGGGTTCCTACGAGCAGTACTTC. Translation: CASSLLGGSYEQYF.

The chain uses TRBV28 and TRBJ1-5; D not resolved. The CDR3 is 12 residues long. CDR1 and CDR2 (germline): MDHEN, SYDVKM. Between the trimmed V and J ends, which lost 2 bases and 7 bases, there was a span of 6 bases. DNA for the CDR3: TGTGCCAGCAGTTTAGAAGGCCAGCCCCAGCATTTT. It specifies CASSLEGQPQHF.

V is TRBV18 and J is TRBJ2-1; the match to TRBD2 covers 10 bases. CDR1 and CDR2 from the germline V gene are KGHSH and LQKENI. This CDR3 comprises 16 residues. The trim removed 8 bases at V and 0 bases at J, leaving 7 bases unmatched. The CDR3 sequence is CASKSLAGDSYNEQFF. In nucleotides, the CDR3 is TGTGCCAGCAAGTCCCTAGCGGGAGACTCCTACAATGAGCAGTTCTTC.

The genes are TRBV4-3 and TRBJ2-1, with D hard to call. This CDR3 has 16 amino acids. CDR1 is LGHNA, CDR2 YSLEER, per germline. Trimming removed 1 base from V and 0 bases from J, with 10 bases in between. The CDR3 spells CASSQGAIGSYNEQFF. CDR3 in DNA: TGCGCCAGCAGCCAAGGTGCTATTGGCTCCTACAATGAGCAGTTCTTC.

This clone was seen just once. This chain links TRBV9 with TRBJ2-1; 9 bases align to TRBD2. J lost 3 bases, V lost 4 bases, and 5 bases had no gene match. Germline CDR1 reads SGDLS; CDR2 reads YYNGEE. The CDR3 sequence is 15 residues long. The CDR3 protein is CASSPTSGNYNEQFF. The CDR3 nucleotides are TGTGCCAGCAGCCCGACTAGCGGAAACTACAATGAGCAGTTCTTC.

The chain combines TRBV6-5 with TRBJ2-3; D not resolved. Trimming cost V 2 bases and J 5 bases, with 8 bases left between them. Germline V gives CDR1 MNHEY, CDR2 SVGAGI. The length of the CDR3 is 13 residues. In DNA, the CDR3 is TGTGCCAGCAGTTACAGGGTAGGAGATACGCAGTATTTT. Its protein is CASSYRVGDTQYF.

The chain employs TRBV19 and TRBJ2-2, with 10 bases fitting TRBD1. CDR1 is LNHDA and CDR2 is SQIVND in the germline V gene (reference sequence). The CDR3 extends over 16 amino acids. V was pared by 8 bases and J by 1 base, with 7 bases of the junction left unmatched. The CDR3 sequence: CASVTGGLLNTGELFF. In DNA form, the CDR3 reads TGTGCCAGTGTGACAGGGGGCTTGTTGAACACCGGGGAGCTGTTTTTT.

The chain has TRBV4-1 and TRBJ1-5; unclear D gene. The CDR3 is 16 residues long. The germline CDR1 and CDR2 sequences are MGHRA and YSYEKL. The V and J ends lost 0 bases and 2 bases respectively, with 11 bases between them. CDR3 in amino acids: CASSQDGLKGNQPQHF. DNA of the CDR3: TGCGCCAGCAGCCAAGACGGGCTCAAGGGCAATCAGCCCCAGCATTTT.

The chain uses TRBV5-4 and TRBJ1-5; the D is unclear. The CDR3 is 14 amino acids. V was cut by 0 bases and J by 5 bases, with 9 bases left in between. Germline CDR1 reads SGHNT; CDR2 reads YYREEE (reference sequence). The CDR3 bases are TGTGCCAGCAGCTTGGCCGGCGGGGATCAGCCCCAGCATTTT. Protein sequence: CASSLAGGDQPQHF.